The T cell receptor beta chain described here comes from a study of shared clonotypes between healthy human individuals (TCRdb year 2020). Regarding the study in general: A couple of women and three men aged 18 to 49 years were included in the cohort. Leukapheresis yielded between about 0.94 and 10 billion PBMCs per donor. Per donor, three plates each were used for CD4 naive and CD4 memory, two for CD8 naive, and one for CD8 memory. The study deeply sequenced blood TCR repertoires of several healthy adults to estimate repertoire size and the extent of clonotype sharing between individuals. Different laboratories and diverse techniques were used to prepare libraries and sequence TCR repertoires, to increase sequencing depth and limit assay-specific biases.

There are 13 amino acids in the CDR3, from cysteine to phenylalanine inclusive. Only the CDR3 part of the read is kept: 39 bases, read in frame from the first base. Per the germline V gene (reference sequence), SSHAT is the CDR1 and FNYEAQ is the CDR2. Using the deep immunoSEQ assay, TCR CDR3 regions were amplified from genomic DNA by multiplex PCR. Extracted genomic DNA from each cell subset was spread evenly across all wells of several immunoSEQ 96-well plates, with each plate serving as a replicate. For sorted subsets, each replicate PCR was loaded with roughly 0.2 ug genomic DNA, equivalent to 32,000 or so T cell genomes. Purified libraries were quantified with a Qubit 3.0 fluorometer, sized on a Bioanalyzer 2100, and re-quantified with the KAPA Library Quantification kit. Each immunoSEQ 96-well plate was sequenced on its own single-read 150-cycle Illumina NextSeq 550 flow cell. The authors processed their data as follows. Because the immunoSEQ output included only junctional sequences and no quality scores, the filtering could not be the same as the filtering used for full-length reads. Sequences were annotated with PyIR, a Python wrapper for IgBLAST v1.9, using IMGT germline references to assign V/J genes and CDR3. Any read was removed if the V/J assignment was weak (E-value above 1e-6), the CDR3 was missing, or the read contained stop codons, out-of-frame junctions, or ambiguous translated residues. V3J clonotypes were defined as sequences sharing the same inferred V gene, J gene, and CDR3 amino acid sequence. To compute the percentage overlap between repertoires, the number of shared unique clonotypes was divided by the size of the smaller repertoire. Richness of each repertoire was evaluated using RTK rarefaction, the Chao1 estimator, and Recon v2.1 estimates of unobserved clonotypes. For all TCRbeta clonotypes obtained by the gDNA method from a handful of donors, generation probabilities were computed with OLGA. The clones in this table, taken by TCRdb from immuneACCESS, are in-frame only. Not every clone is retained; where verified, under half of the shortfall comes from an unresolved V gene, and the cause of the rest is unknown. V and J calls and clone size are as listed in that table; D and trimming were resolved from the DNA. Recorded for this sample are over a million clones; roughly 80% of them occurred a single time. The top ten constitute around 1.5% of the sample.

This clone was observed once. The clone's antigen remains unknown. The junction does not match germline at one end; this may be a read error. Healthy HIV-negative adults with no recently reported acute infections or vaccinations were included as donors. Only Caucasian adults living in Nashville, Tennessee, USA were represented among the donors. CD4+ T cells were enriched through magnetic negative selection, after which naive cells were positively selected on CD45RA and the remaining negative fraction served as the memory subset. Blood was obtained by leukapheresis, after which PBMCs were separated by Ficoll-Histopaque density gradient centrifugation and cryopreserved in liquid nitrogen vapor phase. Analytical flow cytometry was used to check the purity and quantity of each magnetically sorted T cell population. Each sorted fraction had its genomic DNA isolated and then quantified by UV absorbance on a Nanodrop 2000c.

The investigation overall reported the following: Naive subsets generally had larger estimated clonotype richness than memory subsets. Clonotypes shared by all four sorted-subset donors showed higher generation probabilities than non-shared clonotypes. Sampling was restricted to blood, and TCR repertoires in tissues likely differ from the TCR repertoires found in blood. Rarefaction of sorted-subset datasets indicated incomplete sequencing despite the large sequencing depth. The small number of donors limited the genetic and exposure-history diversity represented. When four donors were compared, the shared fraction of clonotypes was roughly 5% for naive CD4, less than 4% for naive CD8, 2% to 2.5% for memory CD4, and less than 0.45% for memory CD8. Based on pairwise subsampling, the degree of clonotype sharing among donors was expected to be affected by sequencing depth.

The TCR originated in a young man in good health. This chain joins TRBV7-7 to TRBJ2-7; TRBD1 is a possible D gene, resting on 5 matching bases. Sequencing was performed on memory CD4+ T cells sorted from blood. The cell subset or site label here, explained by the study, means: CD45RA-negative fraction. The CDR3 in this case is CASSYFQGYEQYF. The DNA reads as follows: TGTGCTAGCAGCTACTTCCAGGGCTACGAGCAGTACTTC.